This passage covers 2 T cell receptor beta chains from one sample sequenced in a study of shared clonotypes between healthy human individuals. Naive-designated CD8 cells lacked CD45RO, were positively enriched for CCR7, and omitted terminally differentiated effector memory CD45RA+ cells. The data were produced by immunoSEQ multiplex PCR, yet TCRdb's version contains in-frame clones alone and is incomplete. The data hold just over 2,000,000 clones, with about 95% observed a single time. The sample taken for sequencing was naive CD8+ T cells sorted from blood. The receptor set was obtained from a man in his late teens or twenties in good health.

Worth noting for this clone: Additional DNA sequences in this sample encode the identical CDR3. This chain joins TRBV2 and TRBJ2-7, with D possibly TRBD2 on 6 matching bases. Germline V gene lookup returns CDR1 SNHLY and CDR2 FYNNEI. This CDR3 is built from 15 residues. V lost 3 bases to trimming and J lost 1 base, with 13 bases between them. The CDR3 region is CASSEVAGSSYEQYF. CDR3 coding DNA: TGTGCCAGCAGTGAGGTGGCGGGATCGTCCTACGAGCAGTACTTC.

V and J are TRBV6-1 and TRBJ2-3, with a possible D match to TRBD1 (6 bases). The CDR3 is 15 amino acids. The V gene lost 2 bases and the J gene lost 1 base, with 10 bases spanning the gap. Per germline, CDR1 MNHNS and CDR2 SASEGT. The CDR3 is CASSEWAGGTDTQYF. In nucleotides, the CDR3 is TGTGCCAGCAGTGAATGGGCAGGGGGCACAGATACGCAGTATTTT.